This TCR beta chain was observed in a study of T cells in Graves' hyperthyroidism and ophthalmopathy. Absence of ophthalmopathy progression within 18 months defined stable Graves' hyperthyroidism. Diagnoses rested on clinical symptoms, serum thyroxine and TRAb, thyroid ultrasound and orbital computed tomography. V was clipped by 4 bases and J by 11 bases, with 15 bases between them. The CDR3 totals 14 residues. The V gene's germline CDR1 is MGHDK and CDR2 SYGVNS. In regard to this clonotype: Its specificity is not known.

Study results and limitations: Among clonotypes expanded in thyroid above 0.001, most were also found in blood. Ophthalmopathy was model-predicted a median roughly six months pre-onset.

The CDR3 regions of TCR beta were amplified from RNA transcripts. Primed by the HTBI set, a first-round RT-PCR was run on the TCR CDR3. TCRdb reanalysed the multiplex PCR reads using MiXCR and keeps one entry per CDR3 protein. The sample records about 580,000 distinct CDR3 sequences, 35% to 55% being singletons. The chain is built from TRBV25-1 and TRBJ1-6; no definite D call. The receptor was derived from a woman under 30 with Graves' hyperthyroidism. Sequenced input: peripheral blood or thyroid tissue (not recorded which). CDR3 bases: TGTGCCAGCAGTGCTAGAGATGGTCGGACACCCCTCCACTTT. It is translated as CASSARDGRTPLHF.